This TCR beta chain appears in the sequencing data of a study of cytomegalovirus exposure and HLA in healthy donors. Study findings and constraints: Previous analysis showed most TCR beta V segments were productive about 87% or about 30% of the time.

Per the germline V gene, CDR1 is LNHDA and CDR2 is SQIVND (reference sequence). The CDR3 contains 14 residues. About this clone itself: The antigen is not known.

Amplification used 60 Vbeta primers and 13 Jbeta primers. TCRdb keeps only in-frame clones here, not all; method: immunoSEQ multiplex PCR. This sample carries around 150,000 clones, around 79% of them seen once, and the ten largest clones take approximately 2%. The genes are TRBV19 and TRBJ2-5, with TRBD1 matching 9 bases. The J call could be wrong; TRBJ2-7 is a better fit for the DNA end. This receptor was taken from a middle-aged man in good health and CMV-seronegative. Sequenced: PBMCs. As DNA, the CDR3 is TGTGCCAGTAGCCAGGGACAGGGCCCCTACGAGCAGTACTTC. Translation: CASSQGQGPYEQYF.